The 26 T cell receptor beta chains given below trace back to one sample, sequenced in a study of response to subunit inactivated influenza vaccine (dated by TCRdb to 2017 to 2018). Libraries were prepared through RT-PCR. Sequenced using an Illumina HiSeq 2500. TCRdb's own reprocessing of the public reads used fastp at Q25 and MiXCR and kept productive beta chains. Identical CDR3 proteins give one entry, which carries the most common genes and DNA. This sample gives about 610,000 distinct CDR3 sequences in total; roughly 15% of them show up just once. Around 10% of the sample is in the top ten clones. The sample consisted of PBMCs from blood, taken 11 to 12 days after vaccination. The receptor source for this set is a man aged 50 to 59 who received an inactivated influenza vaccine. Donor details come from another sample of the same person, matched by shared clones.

The DNA of the CDR3 is TGCGCCAGCAGCCTGGACAGTCCCCGCGAGCAGTACTTC. Protein: CASSLDSPREQYF. J is TRBJ2-7 and V is TRBV5-1, with TRBD1 as a possible D gene (6 bases). The V gene lost 4 bases and the J gene lost 6 bases, with 14 bases spanning the gap. The CDR3 covers 13 residues. CDR1 and CDR2 (germline): SGHRS, YFSETQ.

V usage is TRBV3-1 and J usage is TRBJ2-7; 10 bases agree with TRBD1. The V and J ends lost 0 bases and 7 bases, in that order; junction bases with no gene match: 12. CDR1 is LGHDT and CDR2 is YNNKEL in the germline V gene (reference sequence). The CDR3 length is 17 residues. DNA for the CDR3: TGTGCCAGCAGCCAAGAGGAGAACGGACAGGGGGGAGCGGAGCAGTACTTC. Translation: CASSQEENGQGGAEQYF.

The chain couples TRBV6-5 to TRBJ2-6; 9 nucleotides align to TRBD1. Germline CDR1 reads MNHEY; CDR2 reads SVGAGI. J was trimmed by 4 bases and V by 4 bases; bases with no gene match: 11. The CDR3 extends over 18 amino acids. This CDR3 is CASSSGTGMTRGANVLTF. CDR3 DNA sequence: TGTGCCAGCAGTTCCGGGACAGGGATGACACGCGGGGCCAACGTCCTGACTTTC.

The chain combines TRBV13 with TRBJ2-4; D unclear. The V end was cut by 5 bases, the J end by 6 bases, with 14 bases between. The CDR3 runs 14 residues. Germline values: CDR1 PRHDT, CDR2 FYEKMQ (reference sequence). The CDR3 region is CASSPRPESNIQYF. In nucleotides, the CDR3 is TGTGCCAGCAGCCCGAGGCCTGAATCAAACATTCAGTACTTC.

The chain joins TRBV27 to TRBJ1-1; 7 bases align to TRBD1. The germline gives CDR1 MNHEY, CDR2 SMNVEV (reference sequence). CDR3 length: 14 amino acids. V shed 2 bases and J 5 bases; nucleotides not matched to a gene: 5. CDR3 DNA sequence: TGTGCCAGCAGTTTAACAGGGGCGCGGACTGAAGCTTTCTTT. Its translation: CASSLTGARTEAFF.

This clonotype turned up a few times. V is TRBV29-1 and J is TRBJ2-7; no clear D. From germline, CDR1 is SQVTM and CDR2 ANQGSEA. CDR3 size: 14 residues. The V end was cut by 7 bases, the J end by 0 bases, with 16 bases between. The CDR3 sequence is CSALLEMTSYEQYF. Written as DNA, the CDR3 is TGCAGCGCCCTTTTGGAGATGACCTCCTACGAGCAGTACTTC.

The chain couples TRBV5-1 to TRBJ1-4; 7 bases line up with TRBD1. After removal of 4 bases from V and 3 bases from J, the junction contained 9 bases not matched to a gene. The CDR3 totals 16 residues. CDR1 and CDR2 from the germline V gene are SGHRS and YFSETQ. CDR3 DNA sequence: TGCGCCAGCAGCCGGGGAGGGGGCTTGGCTAATGAAAAACTGTTTTTT. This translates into CASSRGGGLANEKLFF. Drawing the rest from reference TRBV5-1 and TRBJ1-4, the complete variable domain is KAGVTQTPRYLIKTRGQQVTLSCSPISGHRSVSWYQQTPGQGLQFLFEYFSETQRNKGNFPGRFSGRQFSNSRSEMNVSTLELGDSALYLCASSRGGGLANEKLFFGSGTQLSVL.

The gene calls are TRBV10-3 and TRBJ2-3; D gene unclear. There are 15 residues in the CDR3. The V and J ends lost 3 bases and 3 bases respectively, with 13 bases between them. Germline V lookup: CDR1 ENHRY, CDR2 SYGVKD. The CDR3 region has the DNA TGTGCCATCAGTGACCCGATGGGTCCGACAGATACGCAGTATTTT. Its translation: CAISDPMGPTDTQYF.

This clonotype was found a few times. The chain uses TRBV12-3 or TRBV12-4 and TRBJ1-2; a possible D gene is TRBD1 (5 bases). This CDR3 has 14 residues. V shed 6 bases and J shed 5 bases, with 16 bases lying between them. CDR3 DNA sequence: TGTGCCAGCAGCGTAGGGCAGGGACGGTATGGCTACACCTTC. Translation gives CASSVGQGRYGYTF.

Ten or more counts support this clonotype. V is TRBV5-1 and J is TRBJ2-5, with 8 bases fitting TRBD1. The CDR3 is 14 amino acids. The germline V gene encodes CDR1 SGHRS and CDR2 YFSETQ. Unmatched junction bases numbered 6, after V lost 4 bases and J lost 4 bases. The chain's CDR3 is CASSTGTGGETQYF. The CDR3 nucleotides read TGCGCCAGCAGCACTGGGACAGGCGGAGAGACCCAGTACTTC.

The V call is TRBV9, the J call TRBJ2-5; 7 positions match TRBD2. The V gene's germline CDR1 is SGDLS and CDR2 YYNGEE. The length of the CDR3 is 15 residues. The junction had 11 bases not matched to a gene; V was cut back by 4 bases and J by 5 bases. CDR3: CASSNGEGLRETQYF. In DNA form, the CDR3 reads TGTGCCAGCAGCAACGGGGAGGGGCTGCGGGAGACCCAGTACTTC.

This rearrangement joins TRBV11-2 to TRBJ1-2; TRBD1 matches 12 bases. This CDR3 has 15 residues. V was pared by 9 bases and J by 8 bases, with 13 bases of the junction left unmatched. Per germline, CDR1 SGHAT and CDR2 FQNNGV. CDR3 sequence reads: CARLSGTGGAGGYTF. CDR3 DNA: TGTGCCAGATTATCCGGGACAGGGGGCGCAGGGGGCTACACCTTC.

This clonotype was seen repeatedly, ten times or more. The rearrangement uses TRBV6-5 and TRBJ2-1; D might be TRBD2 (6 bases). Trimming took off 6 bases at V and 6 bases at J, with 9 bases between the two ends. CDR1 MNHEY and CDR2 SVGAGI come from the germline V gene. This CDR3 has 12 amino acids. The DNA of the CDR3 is TGTGCCAGCAGCTACGGGGGCAATGAGCAGTTCTTC. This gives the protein CASSYGGNEQFF.

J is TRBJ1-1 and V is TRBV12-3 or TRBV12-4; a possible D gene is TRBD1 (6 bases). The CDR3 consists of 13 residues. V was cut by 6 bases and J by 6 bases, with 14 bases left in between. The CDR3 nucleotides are TGTGCCAGCAGCTCGTCAGGGGAGGCTGAAGCTTTCTTT. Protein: CASSSSGEAEAFF.

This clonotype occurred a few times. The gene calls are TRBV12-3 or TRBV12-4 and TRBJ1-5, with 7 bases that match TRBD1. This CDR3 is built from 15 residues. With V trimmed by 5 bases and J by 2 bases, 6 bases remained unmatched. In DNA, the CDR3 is TGTGCCAGCAGTCCAGCCGACAGGGGCAATCAGCCCCAGCATTTT. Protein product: CASSPADRGNQPQHF.

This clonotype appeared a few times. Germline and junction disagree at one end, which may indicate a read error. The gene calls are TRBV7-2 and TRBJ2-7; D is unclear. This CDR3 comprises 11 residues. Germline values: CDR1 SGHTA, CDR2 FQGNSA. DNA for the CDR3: TGTGCCAGCAGCTTAGGTGGGGAACGGTATTTC. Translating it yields CASSLGGERYF.

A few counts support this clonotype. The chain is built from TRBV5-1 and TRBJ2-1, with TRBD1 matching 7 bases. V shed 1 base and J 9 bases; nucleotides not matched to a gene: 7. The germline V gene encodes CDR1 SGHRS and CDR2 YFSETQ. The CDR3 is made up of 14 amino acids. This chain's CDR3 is CASSLRAGDSEQFF. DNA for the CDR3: TGCGCCAGCAGCTTGCGGGCAGGGGACAGTGAGCAGTTCTTC.

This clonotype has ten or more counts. CDR3 sequence reads: CASSLDRERGVTQYF. The CDR3 DNA reads TGCGCCAGCAGCTTGGACCGGGAGAGGGGTGTTACGCAGTATTTT. The rearrangement joins TRBV5-1 to TRBJ2-3; possible D gene TRBD2, 6 bases. CDR1 is SGHRS, CDR2 YFSETQ, per germline. Deletions cut 0 bases from V and 8 bases from J, with 16 bases between. This CDR3 has 15 residues.

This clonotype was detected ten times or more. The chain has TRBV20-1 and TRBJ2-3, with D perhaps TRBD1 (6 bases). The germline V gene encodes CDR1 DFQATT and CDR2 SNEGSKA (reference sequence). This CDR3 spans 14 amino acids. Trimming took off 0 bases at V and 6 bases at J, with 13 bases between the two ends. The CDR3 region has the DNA TGCAGTGCTAGAGATCGAGTTAGGGGGGATACGCAGTATTTT. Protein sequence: CSARDRVRGDTQYF.

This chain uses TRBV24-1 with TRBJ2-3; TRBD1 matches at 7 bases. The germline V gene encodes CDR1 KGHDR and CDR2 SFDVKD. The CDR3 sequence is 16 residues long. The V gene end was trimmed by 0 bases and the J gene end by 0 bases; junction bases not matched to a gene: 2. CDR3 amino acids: CATSDLRTGSTDTQYF. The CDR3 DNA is TGTGCCACCAGTGATTTGCGGACAGGCAGCACAGATACGCAGTATTTT.

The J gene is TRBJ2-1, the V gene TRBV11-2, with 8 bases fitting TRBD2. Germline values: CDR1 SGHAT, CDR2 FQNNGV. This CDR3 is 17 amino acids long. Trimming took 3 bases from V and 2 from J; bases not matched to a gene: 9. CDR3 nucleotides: TGTGCCAGCAGCTTGTCTAGCGGGCTCATCACCTACAATGAGCAGTTCTTC. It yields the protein CASSLSSGLITYNEQFF.

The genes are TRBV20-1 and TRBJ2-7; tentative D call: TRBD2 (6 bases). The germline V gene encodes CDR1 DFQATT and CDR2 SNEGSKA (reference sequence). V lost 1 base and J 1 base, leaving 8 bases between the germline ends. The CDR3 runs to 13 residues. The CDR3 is CSARVGGSYEQYF. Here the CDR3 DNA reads TGCAGTGCTAGAGTCGGGGGTTCCTACGAGCAGTACTTC.

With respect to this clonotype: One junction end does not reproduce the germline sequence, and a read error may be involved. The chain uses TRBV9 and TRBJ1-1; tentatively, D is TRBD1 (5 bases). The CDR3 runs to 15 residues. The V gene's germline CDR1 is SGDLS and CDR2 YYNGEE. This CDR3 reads CATSRVQGRGGEAFF. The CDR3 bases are TGTGCCACCAGCCGCGTGCAGGGTCGAGGTGGTGAAGCTTTCTTT.

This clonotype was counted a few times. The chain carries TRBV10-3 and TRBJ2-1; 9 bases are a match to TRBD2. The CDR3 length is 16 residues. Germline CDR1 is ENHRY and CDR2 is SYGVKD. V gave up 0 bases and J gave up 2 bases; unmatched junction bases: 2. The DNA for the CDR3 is TGTGCCATCAGTGAGTCTGCGGGGGGGGCCTACAATGAGCAGTTCTTC. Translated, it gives CAISESAGGAYNEQFF.

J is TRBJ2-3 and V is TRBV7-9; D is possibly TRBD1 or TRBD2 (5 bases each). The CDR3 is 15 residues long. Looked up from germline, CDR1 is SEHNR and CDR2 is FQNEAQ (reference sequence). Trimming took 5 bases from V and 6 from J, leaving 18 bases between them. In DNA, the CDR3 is TGTGCCAGCAGCGCTAACAGGCGTAGCGCGGATACGCAGTATTTT. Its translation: CASSANRRSADTQYF.

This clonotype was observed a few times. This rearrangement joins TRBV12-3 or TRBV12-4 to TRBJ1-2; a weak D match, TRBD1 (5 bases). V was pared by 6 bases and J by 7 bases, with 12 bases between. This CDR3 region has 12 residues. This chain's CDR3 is CASSSGGGGYTF. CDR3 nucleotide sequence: TGTGCCAGCAGCTCGGGGGGTGGTGGCTACACCTTC.